The rows below give T cell receptor beta chains drawn from one sample of a study of blood T cell repertoires in COVID-19. Assay used: immunoSEQ multiplex PCR; TCRdb lists only in-frame clones, some missing. Among about 110,000 clones listed, approximately 87% were seen once. The sample taken for sequencing was peripheral blood. These TCRs come from a woman aged 55-70 years with acute or convalescent COVID-19. CDR3s leave out the opening cysteine and the closing phenylalanine or tryptophan. Fields, in order: CDR3 protein, V gene, J gene.

ASSQQAAGGTDTQY,TRBV13,TRBJ2-3
ASSIAGSYNSPLH,TRBV6-1,TRBJ1-6
ASRVHRLNTEAF,TRBV28,TRBJ1-1
AWSLGAYSSNQPQH,TRBV30,TRBJ1-5
ASSSHPRVAYGNTIY,TRBV9,TRBJ1-3
ASSLPGRGYT,TRBV12-3/TRBV12-4,TRBJ1-2
ASSGRYTSSYNSPLH,TRBV7-9,TRBJ1-6
ASRPRSVNTEAF,TRBV28,TRBJ1-1
ASSYRDSLYNEQF,TRBV19,TRBJ2-1
ASSFLTSGSRETQY,TRBV5-1,TRBJ2-5
ASTKDSSNEKLF,TRBV6-5,TRBJ1-4
ASSSGRTGVPEKLF,TRBV28,TRBJ1-4
ASALGSRGADTQY,TRBV28,TRBJ2-3
ASSVAGRELYNEQF,TRBV9,TRBJ2-1
ASSQTGITNEKLF,TRBV19,TRBJ1-4
ASSSPQGAYEQY,TRBV7-9,TRBJ2-7
ASSRTVNTEAF,TRBV3-1/TRBV3-2,TRBJ1-1
ASSSSAGYEQY,TRBV7-2,TRBJ2-7
ASECVNTEAF,TRBV28,TRBJ1-1
ASRRGPNQPQH,TRBV7-6,TRBJ1-5
ASSQDRQGVGYT,TRBV4-2,TRBJ1-2
ASSPGTGEGTEAF,TRBV18,TRBJ1-1
ASSNTPSGLAGTDTQY,TRBV9,TRBJ2-3
AWSVTGGQGAF,TRBV30,TRBJ1-1
ASSSGLSPEKLF,TRBV5-1,TRBJ1-4
ATGDGSGSLYGYT,TRBV28,TRBJ1-2
ASSVTGANQPQH,TRBV11-2,TRBJ1-5
SASRGENTGELF,TRBV20-1,TRBJ2-2